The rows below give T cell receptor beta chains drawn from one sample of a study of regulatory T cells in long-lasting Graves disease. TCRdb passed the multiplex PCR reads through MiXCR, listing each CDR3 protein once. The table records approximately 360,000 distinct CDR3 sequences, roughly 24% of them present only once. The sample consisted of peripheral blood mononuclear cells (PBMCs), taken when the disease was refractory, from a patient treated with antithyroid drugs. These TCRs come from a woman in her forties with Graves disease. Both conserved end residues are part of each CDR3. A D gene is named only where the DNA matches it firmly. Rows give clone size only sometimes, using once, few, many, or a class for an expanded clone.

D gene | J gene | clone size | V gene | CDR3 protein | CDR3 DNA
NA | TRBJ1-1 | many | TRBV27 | CASSLMGPNTEAFF | TGTGCCAGCAGTTTAATGGGGCCCAACACTGAAGCTTTCTTT
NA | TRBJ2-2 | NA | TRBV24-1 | CATRMNGLDTGELFF | TGTGCCACCAGGATGAATGGCCTGGACACCGGGGAGCTGTTTTTT
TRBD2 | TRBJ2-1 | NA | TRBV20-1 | CSARGGASGRRGVEQFF | TGCAGTGCTAGAGGCGGGGCTAGCGGGAGGCGGGGGGTTGAGCAGTTCTTC
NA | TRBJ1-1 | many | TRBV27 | CASSFFKNTEAFF | TGTGCCAGCAGTTTCTTTAAGAACACTGAAGCTTTCTTT
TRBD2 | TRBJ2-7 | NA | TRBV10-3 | CAISEFSGRYSCEQYF | TGTGCCATCAGTGAGTTCAGCGGGAGGTACTCCTGCGAGCAGTACTTC
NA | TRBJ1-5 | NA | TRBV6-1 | CASSAVSSNQPQHF | TGTGCCAGCAGTGCAGTTAGTAGCAATCAGCCCCAGCATTTT
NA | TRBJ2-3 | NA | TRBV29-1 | CSVQGDTDTQYF | TGCAGCGTTCAGGGAGATACAGATACGCAGTATTTT
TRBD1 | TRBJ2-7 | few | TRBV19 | CASKDRSERSYEQYF | TGTGCCAGTAAGGACAGGTCCGAGCGATCCTACGAGCAGTACTTC
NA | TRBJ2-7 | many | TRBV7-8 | CASSPLGKNYEQYF | TGTGCCAGCAGCCCCCTAGGGAAGAACTACGAGCAGTACTTC
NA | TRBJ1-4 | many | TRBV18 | CASSGREKLFF | TGTGCCAGCTCAGGCCGGGAAAAACTGTTTTTT
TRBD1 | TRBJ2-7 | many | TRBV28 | CASQPGQRSLEQYF | TGTGCCTCCCAACCGGGACAGCGCTCATTAGAGCAGTACTTC
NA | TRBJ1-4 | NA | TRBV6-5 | CASSSPDWGLGNEKLFF | TGTGCCAGCAGTTCCCCCGACTGGGGGCTGGGTAATGAAAAACTGTTTTTT